The clone carrying this T cell receptor (beta chain) has only a few counts. Antigen specificity is unknown. From the 5' RACE reads, TCRdb called clonotypes with MiXCR, one entry per CDR3 protein. Of around 450,000 distinct CDR3 sequences in the sample, around 24% were seen once. The data were taken from a study of T-cell memory formation after mild COVID-19. Study-level points and caveats: A subset of responding clones appeared in pre-infection memory, suggesting cross-reactive memory joined.

The CDR3 has 15 amino acids. After removal of 4 bases from V and 0 bases from J, the junction contained 4 bases not matched to a gene. The V gene is TRBV12-3 or TRBV12-4, the J gene TRBJ2-3; TRBD1 matches 7 bases. The TCR originated in an adult woman who had mild COVID-19 (a few samples of this study predate the infection). Cell type and time point are not known. The sample consisted of PBMCs or a T cell subset sorted from them (not recorded which). Written as DNA, the CDR3 is TGTGCCAGCAGTTCGTCGACAGGGAGCACAGATACGCAGTATTTT. Translation gives CASSSSTGSTDTQYF.